One TCR beta chain is described in this entry. This clonotype was detected a few times. Its recognized antigen is unknown. No much larger clonotype is one base removed from it; base qualities were not supplied. Library generation was performed with PCR. The sequencing machine was an Illumina HiSeq 2500. Molecular barcoding was employed in the preparation of TCR libraries, with unique molecular identifiers being used to normalize TCRbeta repertoire quantification. TCRdb reanalyzed the raw reads on its own, using fastp at Q25 for trimming and MiXCR for clone calling, and kept in-frame beta chains. Every CDR3 protein is listed once, alongside the most common genes and DNA of its rows. Recorded for this sample are about 460,000 distinct CDR3 sequences; around 10% of them occurred a single time. The ten most abundant clones make up 12% to 15% of the sample. The sample belongs to a study of T-cell reconstitution after alpha-beta-depleted transplantation in children (dated by TCRdb to 2015 to 2016). A note on the overall study: T-cell immune reconstitution after TCRalphabeta/CD19-depleted allogeneic hematopoietic cell transplantation in children was quantitatively tracked in the study by means of TCR repertoire profiling.

What the authors observed across the whole study: Hyperexpanded clone frequencies declined over subsequent months; after one year, T-cell counts and TCRbeta diversity were mostly attributed to newly produced T cells. Apparently early alphabetaT-cell count recovery about two months after transplant reportedly relied on only several hundred rapidly expanded clones derived from non-depleted graft cells. In some patients, high TCRbeta diversity at day 60 was attributed to recipient T cells and intrathymic progenitors that had survived conditioning.

What this sample's treatment or condition label stands for: allogeneic hematopoietic cell transplantation with graft depleted of TCRalphabeta T cells and CD19 B cells. TCRalphabeta/CD19-depleted allogeneic hematopoietic cell grafts were given to the transplant recipients, all of whom were children. The trim is 1 base for V and 3 bases for J, with a gap of 18 bases between the germline ends. The germline V gene yields SGHVS for CDR1 and FNYEAQ for CDR2. Including cysteine and phenylalanine, the CDR3 has 18 amino acids. Only the CDR3 part of the read is kept: 54 bases, read in frame from the first base.

The receptor chain draws on TRBV7-6 and TRBJ2-2; the D gene is possibly TRBD1 or TRBD2, with 5 bases matching each. The clonotype comes from a female patient younger than 10 who had a stem cell transplant for aplastic anemia, so the T cells may come from the graft donor. Here the sequenced sample was PBMCs, mostly from graft donor cells, taken 180 days after TCRalphabeta/CD19-depleted stem cell transplant. The encoded CDR3 is CASSLEFRTLGDTGELFF. The nucleotides read TGTGCCAGCAGCTTAGAATTCCGGACTCTAGGGGACACCGGGGAGCTGTTTTTT.